This T cell receptor beta chain was recovered during a study of patients and donors after allogeneic stem cell transplantation. Germline V gene sequence: CDR1 SGHVS, CDR2 FQNEAQ. V dropped 1 base and J dropped 10; count of bases not matched to a gene: 0. The length of the CDR3 is 11 residues. TCRdb recomputed calls from the RT-PCR reads with MiXCR, one row per CDR3 protein. The table shows 160,000 or so distinct CDR3 sequences, with roughly 22% occurring only once. This clonotype was observed once. Just one base apart from a much larger clone, this may be a read error. A read error is likely, as this CDR3 ends without the conserved phenylalanine or tryptophan.

This sequence originates from a human donor who was either an allogeneic HSCT recipient or a stem cell or donor lymphocyte infusion donor (not recorded which). It is not recorded whose cells these are; they may come from a transplant donor. Sequences were obtained from blood, either unsorted or a sorted T cell fraction (not recorded which). The V and J genes are TRBV7-8 and TRBJ1-1, with TRBD1 matching over 7 bases. CDR3 bases: TGTGCCAGCAGCTTAGACAGGGGAGCTTTCTAT. This sequence encodes CASSLDRGAFY.